A selection of T cell receptor beta chains follows, all from one sample in a study of cytomegalovirus exposure and HLA in healthy donors. The protocol was immunoSEQ multiplex PCR, while the TCRdb copy is restricted to in-frame clones and leaves out a portion. The table shows some 200,000 clones, with less than 85% occurring only once. The sample was PBMCs. These receptors were taken from a boy aged 5-17 years in good health and CMV-seronegative. Both conserved end residues are part of each CDR3. Fields, in order: CDR3 protein, CDR3 DNA, V gene, clone size, D gene, CDR3 length, J gene. D genes are given only for firm matches. Clone size is stated in some rows and not others, as once, few, many or a class when expanded.

CDR3 protein: CASSLEQSSYNEQFF
CDR3 DNA: TGTGCTAGCAGCTTAGAACAATCCTCCTACAATGAGCAGTTCTTC
V gene: TRBV7-7
clone size: .
D gene: .
CDR3 length: 15
J gene: TRBJ2-1

CDR3 protein: CARQGASETQYF
CDR3 DNA: TGTGCCAGACAGGGGGCAAGTGAGACCCAGTACTTC
V gene: TRBV2
clone size: .
D gene: TRBD1
CDR3 length: 12
J gene: TRBJ2-5

CDR3 protein: CASSLGGEYGYTF
CDR3 DNA: TGTGCCAGCAGCCTTGGGGGGGAGTATGGCTACACCTTC
V gene: TRBV11-2
clone size: .
D gene: .
CDR3 length: 13
J gene: TRBJ1-2

CDR3 protein: CAWSVGNEQYF
CDR3 DNA: TGTGCCTGGAGTGTCGGGAACGAGCAGTACTTC
V gene: TRBV30
clone size: .
D gene: .
CDR3 length: 11
J gene: TRBJ2-7

CDR3 protein: CASSPNPGTGAYNEQFF
CDR3 DNA: TGTGCCAGCAGTCCGAACCCCGGGACAGGGGCCTACAATGAGCAGTTCTTC
V gene: TRBV25-1
clone size: few
D gene: TRBD1
CDR3 length: 17
J gene: TRBJ2-1

CDR3 protein: CAWSSWAGTEAFF
CDR3 DNA: TGTGCCTGGAGTAGCTGGGCCGGCACTGAAGCTTTCTTT
V gene: TRBV30
clone size: .
D gene: .
CDR3 length: 13
J gene: TRBJ1-1

CDR3 protein: CASSATLGDAGEETQYF
CDR3 DNA: TGTGCCAGCAGTGCTACCTTGGGCGACGCGGGCGAAGAGACCCAGTACTTC
V gene: TRBV2
clone size: once
D gene: .
CDR3 length: 17
J gene: TRBJ2-5

CDR3 protein: CASSAGSNYGYTF
CDR3 DNA: TGCGCCAGCAGTGCGGGATCTAACTATGGCTACACCTTC
V gene: TRBV10-1
clone size: .
D gene: .
CDR3 length: 13
J gene: TRBJ1-2

CDR3 protein: CATQPINLVSKRGTDTQYF
CDR3 DNA: TGTGCCACCCAACCTATTAACCTAGTTTCCAAACGGGGCACAGATACGCAGTATTTT
V gene: TRBV10-3
clone size: .
D gene: .
CDR3 length: 19
J gene: TRBJ2-3

CDR3 protein: CASSISGTNGEQYF
CDR3 DNA: TGTGCCAGTAGTATTAGCGGAACGAACGGCGAGCAGTACTTC
V gene: TRBV19
clone size: .
D gene: .
CDR3 length: 14
J gene: TRBJ2-7

CDR3 protein: CASSSPDGRGLYEQYF
CDR3 DNA: TGTGCCAGCAGTTCTCCGGATGGCAGGGGGCTCTACGAGCAGTACTTC
V gene: TRBV28
clone size: .
D gene: TRBD1
CDR3 length: 16
J gene: TRBJ2-7

CDR3 protein: CASIRDRGPGEQYF
CDR3 DNA: TGTGCCAGCATCCGGGACAGGGGGCCCGGCGAGCAGTACTTC
V gene: TRBV11-2
clone size: .
D gene: TRBD1
CDR3 length: 14
J gene: TRBJ2-7

CDR3 protein: CAWSVPGREDYGYTF
CDR3 DNA: TGTGCCTGGAGTGTACCCGGCAGGGAGGACTATGGCTACACCTTC
V gene: TRBV30
clone size: .
D gene: .
CDR3 length: 15
J gene: TRBJ1-2

CDR3 protein: CAWGDRDGPSTNEKLFF
CDR3 DNA: TGTGCCTGGGGGGACAGGGACGGACCTTCAACTAATGAAAAACTGTTTTTT
V gene: TRBV30
clone size: .
D gene: TRBD1
CDR3 length: 17
J gene: TRBJ1-4

CDR3 protein: CASSLRVSSGNTIYF
CDR3 DNA: TGTGCCAGCAGCTTACGAGTGAGCTCTGGAAACACCATATATTTT
V gene: TRBV11-2
clone size: .
D gene: .
CDR3 length: 15
J gene: TRBJ1-3

CDR3 protein: CASRSRANTEAFF
CDR3 DNA: TGTGCCAGCCGCTCGAGGGCGAACACTGAAGCTTTCTTT
V gene: TRBV6-6
clone size: .
D gene: .
CDR3 length: 13
J gene: TRBJ1-1

CDR3 protein: CAWSVRLADYEQYF
CDR3 DNA: TGTGCCTGGAGTGTGAGACTAGCGGACTACGAGCAGTACTTC
V gene: TRBV30
clone size: .
D gene: TRBD2
CDR3 length: 14
J gene: TRBJ2-7

CDR3 protein: CASSLATGLPDTQYF
CDR3 DNA: TGTGCCAGCAGCCTCGCGACAGGCCTTCCAGATACGCAGTATTTT
V gene: TRBV7-6
clone size: .
D gene: .
CDR3 length: 15
J gene: TRBJ2-3

CDR3 protein: CASSPSGYTEAFF
CDR3 DNA: TGTGCCAGCTCACCATCCGGTTACACTGAAGCTTTCTTT
V gene: TRBV18
clone size: .
D gene: .
CDR3 length: 13
J gene: TRBJ1-1

CDR3 protein: CASSPTGNTEAFF
CDR3 DNA: TGCGCCAGCAGCCCGACAGGGAACACTGAAGCTTTCTTT
V gene: TRBV4-3
clone size: few
D gene: .
CDR3 length: 13
J gene: TRBJ1-1

CDR3 protein: CASRETGSTEAFF
CDR3 DNA: TGTGCCAGCAGGGAGACAGGGAGCACTGAAGCTTTCTTT
V gene: TRBV2
clone size: .
D gene: TRBD1
CDR3 length: 13
J gene: TRBJ1-1

CDR3 protein: CAWKEEILYNSPLHF
CDR3 DNA: TGTGCCTGGAAGGAGGAAATTCTATATAATTCACCCCTCCACTTT
V gene: TRBV30
clone size: .
D gene: .
CDR3 length: 15
J gene: TRBJ1-6

CDR3 protein: CASSLSGTSVVSGEQFF
CDR3 DNA: TGTGCCAGCTCCCTTTCCGGGACTAGCGTGGTTAGCGGCGAGCAGTTCTTC
V gene: TRBV18
clone size: .
D gene: TRBD2
CDR3 length: 17
J gene: TRBJ2-1

CDR3 protein: CASSLNLEKETQYF
CDR3 DNA: TGTGCCAGCAGCTTAAATCTCGAGAAAGAGACCCAGTACTTC
V gene: TRBV11-2
clone size: .
D gene: .
CDR3 length: 14
J gene: TRBJ2-5

CDR3 protein: CASSEFRDRPYNEQFF
CDR3 DNA: TGTGCCAGCTCAGAATTCCGGGACAGGCCCTACAATGAGCAGTTCTTC
V gene: TRBV18
clone size: .
D gene: TRBD1
CDR3 length: 16
J gene: TRBJ2-1

CDR3 protein: CASSLGGLSEAFF
CDR3 DNA: TGTGCCAGCAGCCTTGGCGGACTTTCTGAAGCTTTCTTT
V gene: TRBV9
clone size: .
D gene: .
CDR3 length: 13
J gene: TRBJ1-1

CDR3 protein: CAISDGETQYF
CDR3 DNA: TGTGCCATCAGTGACGGGGAGACCCAGTACTTC
V gene: TRBV10-3
clone size: .
D gene: .
CDR3 length: 11
J gene: TRBJ2-5

CDR3 protein: CASSIPGDQETQYF
CDR3 DNA: TGTGCCAGTAGTATTCCCGGAGACCAAGAGACCCAGTACTTC
V gene: TRBV19
clone size: .
D gene: .
CDR3 length: 14
J gene: TRBJ2-5

CDR3 protein: CSVERGSTEAFF
CDR3 DNA: TGCAGCGTTGAGCGGGGGTCCACTGAAGCTTTCTTT
V gene: TRBV29-1
clone size: once
D gene: .
CDR3 length: 12
J gene: TRBJ1-1

CDR3 protein: CASSYSGQGLPEAFF
CDR3 DNA: TGTGCCAGCAGTTACTCAGGACAGGGGCTCCCTGAAGCTTTCTTT
V gene: TRBV6-5
clone size: .
D gene: TRBD1
CDR3 length: 15
J gene: TRBJ1-1

CDR3 protein: CASSPTLTGTHNYGYTF
CDR3 DNA: TGCGCCAGCAGCCCGACCCTTACAGGGACCCATAACTATGGCTACACCTTC
V gene: TRBV4-1
clone size: .
D gene: .
CDR3 length: 17
J gene: TRBJ1-2

CDR3 protein: CASSPAEGGGETQYF
CDR3 DNA: TGTGCCAGCAGTCCAGCCGAGGGCGGAGGGGAGACCCAGTACTTC
V gene: TRBV6-1
clone size: .
D gene: .
CDR3 length: 15
J gene: TRBJ2-5

CDR3 protein: CASRKGLAEITDTQYF
CDR3 DNA: TGTGCCAGCAGGAAAGGACTAGCGGAGATCACAGATACGCAGTATTTT
V gene: TRBV2
clone size: .
D gene: TRBD2
CDR3 length: 16
J gene: TRBJ2-3

CDR3 protein: CASKRSSYNSPLHF
CDR3 DNA: TGTGCCAGCAAGAGGAGCTCCTATAATTCACCCCTCCACTTT
V gene: TRBV6-5
clone size: .
D gene: .
CDR3 length: 14
J gene: TRBJ1-6

CDR3 protein: CASSLRAGDTEAFF
CDR3 DNA: TGCGCCAGCAGCTTGAGGGCGGGGGACACTGAAGCTTTCTTT
V gene: TRBV5-1
clone size: .
D gene: .
CDR3 length: 14
J gene: TRBJ1-1

CDR3 protein: CASSESVGGAGELFF
CDR3 DNA: TGTGCCAGCAGTGAATCGGTCGGCGGGGCCGGGGAGCTGTTTTTT
V gene: TRBV2
clone size: .
D gene: .
CDR3 length: 15
J gene: TRBJ2-2

CDR3 protein: CASSVGTGGTYEQYF
CDR3 DNA: TGTGCCAGCAGTGTGGGTACAGGGGGGACCTACGAGCAGTACTTC
V gene: TRBV6-1
clone size: .
D gene: TRBD1
CDR3 length: 15
J gene: TRBJ2-7

CDR3 protein: CASSQDGGEGTDYGYTF
CDR3 DNA: TGCGCCAGCAGCCAAGATGGGGGCGAGGGCACGGACTATGGCTACACCTTC
V gene: TRBV4-1
clone size: .
D gene: .
CDR3 length: 17
J gene: TRBJ1-2

CDR3 protein: CASSPGQDNEKLFF
CDR3 DNA: TGTGCCAGCTCACCGGGACAGGATAATGAAAAACTGTTTTTT
V gene: TRBV18
clone size: .
D gene: TRBD1
CDR3 length: 14
J gene: TRBJ1-4

CDR3 protein: CASSPPNGVSTDTQYF
CDR3 DNA: TGTGCCAGCAGCCCCCCTAACGGGGTTAGCACAGATACGCAGTATTTT
V gene: TRBV9
clone size: .
D gene: .
CDR3 length: 16
J gene: TRBJ2-3

CDR3 protein: CASSSTGGQGNTEAFF
CDR3 DNA: TGTGCCAGCAGCTCTACAGGGGGTCAAGGGAACACTGAAGCTTTCTTT
V gene: TRBV9
clone size: .
D gene: TRBD1
CDR3 length: 16
J gene: TRBJ1-1

CDR3 protein: CSVGGVMNTEAFF
CDR3 DNA: TGCAGCGTTGGGGGAGTTATGAACACTGAAGCTTTCTTT
V gene: TRBV29-1
clone size: .
D gene: .
CDR3 length: 13
J gene: TRBJ1-1

CDR3 protein: CASSDGDGGGTDTQYF
CDR3 DNA: TGTGCCAGCAGTGACGGTGATGGGGGGGGCACAGATACGCAGTATTTT
V gene: TRBV6-4
clone size: once
D gene: TRBD2
CDR3 length: 16
J gene: TRBJ2-3

CDR3 protein: CASSLAAGGNYGYTF
CDR3 DNA: TGTGCCAGCAGCTTAGCTGCAGGGGGTAACTATGGCTACACCTTC
V gene: TRBV11-2
clone size: few
D gene: TRBD1
CDR3 length: 15
J gene: TRBJ1-2

CDR3 protein: CASSQSEVGAKNIQYF
CDR3 DNA: TGCGCCAGCAGCCAGTCCGAGGTGGGAGCCAAAAACATTCAGTACTTC
V gene: TRBV4-3
clone size: .
D gene: .
CDR3 length: 16
J gene: TRBJ2-4

CDR3 protein: CASSPRSSNQPQHF
CDR3 DNA: TGCGCCAGCAGCCCCCGGTCTAGCAATCAGCCCCAGCATTTT
V gene: TRBV5-1
clone size: .
D gene: .
CDR3 length: 14
J gene: TRBJ1-5

CDR3 protein: CASSQRAGSGELFF
CDR3 DNA: TGTGCCAGCAGCCAGCGAGCGGGTTCCGGGGAGCTGTTTTTT
V gene: TRBV9
clone size: few
D gene: .
CDR3 length: 14
J gene: TRBJ2-2

CDR3 protein: CAGSEPGDNYGYTF
CDR3 DNA: TGTGCCGGCAGTGAACCGGGTGATAACTATGGCTACACCTTC
V gene: TRBV6-1
clone size: .
D gene: .
CDR3 length: 14
J gene: TRBJ1-2

CDR3 protein: CASSLTGTSQETQYF
CDR3 DNA: TGTGCCAGCAGCCTAACCGGGACTAGCCAAGAGACCCAGTACTTC
V gene: TRBV5-6
clone size: once
D gene: TRBD2
CDR3 length: 15
J gene: TRBJ2-5

CDR3 protein: CASSLTPGQNEQFF
CDR3 DNA: TGTGCCAGCAGCCTAACTCCGGGACAGAATGAGCAGTTCTTC
V gene: TRBV7-3
clone size: .
D gene: TRBD1
CDR3 length: 14
J gene: TRBJ2-1

CDR3 protein: CASRSRQGAPPYEQYF
CDR3 DNA: TGTGCAAGTCGCTCAAGACAGGGGGCCCCTCCCTACGAGCAGTACTTC
V gene: TRBV12-2
clone size: many
D gene: .
CDR3 length: 16
J gene: TRBJ2-7

CDR3 protein: CASSSTGGNDYGYTF
CDR3 DNA: TGTGCCAGCAGTTCCACAGGGGGCAATGACTATGGCTACACCTTC
V gene: TRBV6-5
clone size: .
D gene: TRBD1
CDR3 length: 15
J gene: TRBJ1-2

CDR3 protein: CASSIDAGDNEQFF
CDR3 DNA: TGTGCCAGTAGTATAGACGCAGGGGACAATGAGCAGTTCTTC
V gene: TRBV19
clone size: .
D gene: .
CDR3 length: 14
J gene: TRBJ2-1

CDR3 protein: CASSPSGDRGHGYTF
CDR3 DNA: TGCGCCAGCAGCCCAAGCGGTGACAGGGGGCATGGCTACACCTTC
V gene: TRBV4-1
clone size: .
D gene: TRBD1
CDR3 length: 15
J gene: TRBJ1-2

CDR3 protein: CAISESATGGTLEAFF
CDR3 DNA: TGTGCCATCAGTGAGTCGGCTACAGGGGGTACTCTTGAAGCTTTCTTT
V gene: TRBV10-3
clone size: few
D gene: TRBD1
CDR3 length: 16
J gene: TRBJ1-1